One TCR beta chain is described in this entry. Original processing methods: Scientists estimated how many nucleated cells there were by amplifying reference gene primers. The method was immunoSEQ multiplex PCR; TCRdb's version includes in-frame clones alone and lacks a portion of them. V, J and clone size derive from that table, while D and trimming were established from the DNA sequence. The data contain some 99,000 clones, about 82% of them singletons. The sample originates from a study of blood T cell repertoires in COVID-19. As for the study in general: Samples taken during acute and convalescent COVID-19 were collected in the United States, Italy and Spain. PBMCs, B-cell-depleted T cells, or T cells were the source of the cDNA or gDNA that made up the material.

J was trimmed by 3 bases and V by 7 bases; bases with no gene match: 2. CDR1 is WSHSY, CDR2 SAAADI, per germline. The CDR3 is 13 residues long. This TCR was recovered from a woman aged 60 to 75 in a cohort sampled during active or convalescent COVID-19. The rearrangement links TRBV10-2 to TRBJ2-7; 11 nucleotides match TRBD1. Specimen: peripheral blood. The CDR3 protein is CASMGQGDYEQYF. The DNA for the CDR3 is TGCGCCAGCATGGGACAGGGGGACTACGAGCAGTACTTC.